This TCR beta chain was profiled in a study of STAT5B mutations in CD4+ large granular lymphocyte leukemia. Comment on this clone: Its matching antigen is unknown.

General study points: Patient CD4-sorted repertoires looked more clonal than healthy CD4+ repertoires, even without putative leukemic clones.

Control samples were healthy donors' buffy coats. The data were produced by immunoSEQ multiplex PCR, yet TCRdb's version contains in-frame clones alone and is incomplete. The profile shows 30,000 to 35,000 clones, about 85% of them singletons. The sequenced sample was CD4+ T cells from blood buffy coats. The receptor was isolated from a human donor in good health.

The CDR3 region has the DNA TGTGCCAGCAGTCCTAGCGGGGCGGGGGATACGCAGTATTTT. It translates to CASSPSGAGDTQYF. The rearrangement uses TRBV28 and TRBJ2-3, with TRBD2 matching over 9 bases. After removal of 5 bases from V and 6 bases from J, the junction contained 6 bases not matched to a gene. The CDR3 spans 14 residues. Germline assignment: CDR1 MDHEN and CDR2 SYDVKM.